In its sample, the clone carrying this TCR beta chain was seen many times. The antigen remains undetermined. Uncontrolled infections, other autoimmune diseases, pregnancy or lactation barred patients from enrollment. The sample belongs to a study of Graves' ophthalmopathy and Graves' hyperthyroidism. Overall study results and limits: Distinction of ophthalmopathy from stable hyperthyroidism by a 13-signature model reached roughly 85% sensitivity and roughly 81% specificity.

Trimming cost V 6 bases and J 5 bases; bases outside gene matches: 1. The CDR3 has 13 amino acids. CDR1 is MGHDK, CDR2 SYGVNS, per germline. As the template, RNA transcripts were used to amplify TCR beta CDR3 regions. The first-round RT-PCR employed HTBI primers together with the Qiagen OneStep RT-PCR kit. A multiplex PCR was then performed as the second round. TCRdb re-called the multiplex PCR reads with MiXCR, one entry per CDR3 protein. The table lists about 600,000 distinct CDR3 sequences, 39% of them singletons. The TCR sequence derives from an adult man with Graves' hyperthyroidism. Sequencing was done on a sample of peripheral blood or thyroid tissue (not recorded which). V gene TRBV25-1 combines with J gene TRBJ1-5; TRBD1 agrees at 10 bases. CDR3 bases: TGTGCCAGCAGGGACAGGGGGGATCAGCCCCAGCATTTT. Residues: CASRDRGDQPQHF.